A single sample gave rise to the 18 T cell receptor beta chains below, sequenced in a study of identical twins (dated by TCRdb to between 2015 and 2016). Receptor amplification or capture employed 5' RACE. TCRdb names Illumina HiSeq 2000 as the instrument used. The public reads were reprocessed in TCRdb via fastp at Q25 and MiXCR, keeping in-frame beta chains. Entries that share a CDR3 protein sequence are merged under the most common genes and DNA. Present in this sample are roughly 690,000 distinct CDR3 sequences, 21% of which were seen just once. About 4.5% of the sample rests with the top ten. The sample was also linked to a second study, of T cells expressing NK-cell markers.

What was sequenced was PBMCs. The receptors here all came from a woman aged 18-35 years in good health.

There are a few counts of this clonotype. The CDR3 sequence: CASSFDRHTEAFF. The CDR3 nucleotides read TGTGCCAGCAGTTTCGACCGGCACACTGAAGCTTTCTTT. This sequence joins TRBV12-3 or TRBV12-4 and TRBJ1-1; no definite D call. The ends were cut back, 3 bases at V and 3 bases at J, with 8 bases in the middle. The CDR3 runs to 13 residues.

There are a few counts of this clonotype. J is TRBJ2-1 and V is TRBV29-1; D is possibly TRBD2 (5 bases). CDR1 is SQVTM, CDR2 ANQGSEA, per germline. V lost 6 bases and J lost 10, with 10 bases in between. This CDR3 comprises 10 residues. The CDR3 loop is CSVASGEQFF. In nucleotides, the CDR3 is TGCAGCGTGGCCTCGGGGGAGCAGTTCTTC.

V gene TRBV4-3 combines with J gene TRBJ2-3, with D unclear. CDR1 is LGHNA and CDR2 is YSLEER in the germline V gene. Trimming shortened V by 0 bases and J by 8 bases, and 12 bases separated the two germline ends. CDR3 size: 14 residues. Here the CDR3 DNA reads TGCGCCAGCAGCCAAGATCGGCAGTCGGGTACGCAGTATTTT. Its protein is CASSQDRQSGTQYF.

This clonotype was seen just once. The chain uses TRBV12-3 or TRBV12-4 and TRBJ2-5; D might be TRBD1 or TRBD2, each matching 5 bases. The CDR3 sequence is 15 residues long. Trimming cost V 6 bases and J 2 bases, with 16 bases left between them. In DNA, the CDR3 is TGTGCCAGCAGCCCAGGGACCGTGATTCAAGAGACCCAGTACTTC. Residues: CASSPGTVIQETQYF.

The genes are TRBV6-1 and TRBJ2-1; 8 positions agree with TRBD1. This CDR3 spans 15 amino acids. The V and J ends lost 6 bases and 5 bases, in that order; junction bases with no gene match: 9. Germline V gene sequence: CDR1 MNHNS, CDR2 SASEGT. CDR3 DNA: TGTGCCAGCAGACCCCGGCAGGGGGCCCACAATGAGCAGTTCTTC. As protein: CASRPRQGAHNEQFF.

The chain employs TRBV20-1 and TRBJ2-7; D not certain. The germline V gene encodes CDR1 DFQATT and CDR2 SNEGSKA (reference sequence). V was pared by 0 bases and J by 4 bases, with 10 bases between. This CDR3 has 13 residues. The CDR3 loop reads CSAREARGYEQYF. CDR3 nucleotides: TGCAGTGCTAGAGAGGCGCGTGGGTACGAGCAGTACTTC.

The chain links TRBV5-1 to TRBJ2-5; 8 bases agree with TRBD2. CDR3 length equals 14 residues. The junction had 3 bases not matched to a gene; V was cut back by 2 bases and J by 3 bases. In germline, CDR1 is SGHRS, CDR2 YFSETQ. CDR3 sequence: CASSFSGIEETQYF. DNA of the CDR3: TGCGCCAGCAGCTTTAGCGGGATCGAAGAGACCCAGTACTTC. Looking up the rest from reference TRBV5-1 and TRBJ2-5 gives the full variable domain: KAGVTQTPRYLIKTRGQQVTLSCSPISGHRSVSWYQQTPGQGLQFLFEYFSETQRNKGNFPGRFSGRQFSNSRSEMNVSTLELGDSALYLCASSFSGIEETQYFGPGTRLLVL.

The DNA of the CDR3 is TGTGCCACCAGCAGGGCGGGCAGGACAATCTACGAGCAGTACTTC. This translates into CATSRAGRTIYEQYF. The rearrangement joins TRBV15 to TRBJ2-7, with D perhaps being TRBD1 or TRBD2 (5 bases each). V lost 3 bases and J lost 3, with 15 bases in between. Per germline, CDR1 LNHNV and CDR2 YYDKDF (reference sequence). The length of the CDR3 is 15 residues.

This clonotype was detected only a few times. The J gene is TRBJ2-1, the V gene TRBV20-1; 12 nucleotides align to TRBD2. The germline gives CDR1 DFQATT, CDR2 SNEGSKA (reference sequence). The V gene end was trimmed by 6 bases and the J gene end by 8 bases; junction bases not matched to a gene: 14. The CDR3 has 16 residues. CDR3 residues: CSAADLTSGSFYEQFF. DNA of the CDR3: TGCAGTGCCGCCGATTTGACTAGCGGGAGCTTCTATGAGCAGTTCTTC.

This clonotype was seen only a few times. CDR3 region: CASSSPLGSYEQYF. CDR3 sequence (DNA): TGTGCCAGCAGCTCCCCACTGGGCTCCTACGAGCAGTACTTC. The V call is TRBV7-8, the J call TRBJ2-7, with unresolved D. The V gene's germline CDR1 is SGHVS and CDR2 FQNEAQ. The CDR3 contains 14 residues. The V and J ends lost 4 bases and 0 bases respectively, with 10 bases between them.

The sample holds many counts of this clonotype. The chain recombines TRBV7-2 with TRBJ1-2, with D possibly being TRBD1 (6 bases). V was shortened by 1 base and J by 8 bases, with 11 bases between the two germline ends. Looked up from germline, CDR1 is SGHTA and CDR2 is FQGNSA. The CDR3 totals 13 residues. The CDR3, as DNA: TGTGCCAGCAGCTTAGTCGCAGGGGTAGGCTACACCTTC. The encoded protein is CASSLVAGVGYTF.

This clonotype has a handful of counts. This rearrangement joins TRBV6-2 or TRBV6-3 to TRBJ1-2; maybe TRBD1 (5 bases). Germline V gene data show CDR1 as MNHEY and CDR2 as SVGEGT. The V and J ends lost 6 bases and 4 bases respectively, with 12 bases between them. The CDR3 is 13 residues long. Written as DNA, the CDR3 is TGTGCCAGCAGACCCGACAGAACCTATGGCTACACCTTC. Translation: CASRPDRTYGYTF.

The gene calls are TRBV7-9 and TRBJ2-7; 8 bases line up with TRBD2. V lost 7 bases, J lost 3 bases, and 2 bases stayed unmatched. The CDR3 runs to 12 residues. CDR1 and CDR2 from the germline V gene are SEHNR and FQNEAQ (reference sequence). The CDR3 protein is CASNAGGYEQYF. DNA for the CDR3: TGTGCCAGCAACGCGGGGGGCTACGAGCAGTACTTC.

V is TRBV5-1 and J is TRBJ1-3; D may be TRBD1 (5 bases). This CDR3 has 17 amino acids. The germline V gene has CDR1 SGHRS and CDR2 YFSETQ. V lost 3 bases, J lost 8 bases, and 24 bases lay in between. The CDR3 is CASSSLPPGGGTDTIYF. CDR3 in DNA: TGCGCCAGCAGCTCCCTCCCCCCTGGTGGGGGTACGGACACCATATATTTT.

This chain connects TRBV20-1 to TRBJ1-1; D ambiguous. This CDR3 has 12 residues. Looked up from germline, CDR1 is DFQATT and CDR2 is SNEGSKA (reference sequence). V dropped 5 bases and J dropped 0 bases, with 7 bases sitting between them. CDR3 in DNA: TGCAGTGCTTTCAGTGTGAACACTGAAGCTTTCTTT. This translates into CSAFSVNTEAFF.

In its sample, this clonotype was seen a few times. This sequence joins TRBV12-3 or TRBV12-4 and TRBJ2-7; 11 positions agree with TRBD1. The CDR3 is 15 residues long. The V gene end was trimmed by 3 bases and the J gene end by 7 bases; junction bases not matched to a gene: 8. The CDR3 DNA follows: TGTGCCAGCAGTTTTCCGGACAGGGGGCCGGGGGAGCAGTACTTC. Translating gives CASSFPDRGPGEQYF.

A few counts support this clonotype. The rearrangement joins TRBV6-2 or TRBV6-3 to TRBJ1-2, with a tentative D call TRBD1 (5 bases). V gave up 5 bases and J gave up 4 bases, with 14 bases separating them. The CDR3 extends over 14 amino acids. The germline gives CDR1 MNHEY, CDR2 SVGEGT. This CDR3 is CASSGRRDSYGYTF. DNA for the CDR3: TGTGCCAGCAGTGGACGCAGGGATTCCTATGGCTACACCTTC.

This clonotype was detected once. The chain employs TRBV7-6 and TRBJ2-7, with a weak D call TRBD2 (6 bases). The CDR3 extends over 15 amino acids. Trimming left V 1 base short and J 5 bases short, with 15 bases between. In germline, CDR1 is SGHVS, CDR2 FNYEAQ. CDR3 sequence: CASSLGGGTQNEQYF. DNA for the CDR3: TGTGCCAGCAGCTTAGGGGGAGGTACCCAAAACGAGCAGTACTTC.